The TCR beta chain under discussion was sequenced for a study of blood T cell repertoires in COVID-19. Study background: Sources were T cells, B-cell-depleted T cells, or PBMCs; the material itself was cDNA or gDNA.

Participants' own reports of clinical history determined their cohort assignment. Recovery meant two consecutive negative NP/OP PCR tests, professional clearance, or resolved symptoms. Under the authors' procedure: Estimates of nucleated cell counts were drawn from the amplification of reference gene primers. TCRdb keeps only in-frame clones here, not all; method: immunoSEQ multiplex PCR. For V, J and clone size, that table is used; D and trimming come from the DNA. The sample shows about 330,000 clones, roughly 87% of them seen only once. Germline assignment: CDR1 MNHNS and CDR2 SASEGT. Trimming removed 0 bases from V and 7 bases from J, with 10 bases in between. The CDR3 has 15 amino acids.

This receptor was identified in a woman aged 25 to 39 who had recovered from COVID-19. Sequenced material: PBMCs or T cells enriched from blood (not recorded which). The chain combines TRBV6-1 with TRBJ1-6; D is perhaps TRBD1 (5 bases). The CDR3: CASSEAQGTNSPLHF. CDR3 coding DNA: TGTGCCAGCAGTGAAGCGCAGGGAACCAATTCACCCCTCCACTTT.